This TCR beta chain was observed in a study of blood T cell repertoires in COVID-19. Across the study: PBMCs, B-cell-depleted T cells, or T cells provided the cDNA or gDNA that made up the material.

In the original analysis: Nucleated cell counts were estimated from reference gene primer amplification. Only in-frame clones appear in the TCRdb table, and some are missing; sequencing was by immunoSEQ multiplex PCR. D and trimming were read from the DNA, whereas the V and J calls and clone size are those reported in that table. Here the sample spans roughly 130,000 clones, approximately 87% being singletons. CDR3 size: 13 residues. The germline V and J ends were trimmed by 3 bases and 11 bases, with 14 bases remaining between them. Germline assignment: CDR1 SGHTA and CDR2 FQGNSA. The genes are TRBV7-2 and TRBJ2-1, with D tentatively TRBD2 (5 bases). The sample taken for sequencing was peripheral blood. The TCR sequence derives from a woman aged 55-70 years with acute or convalescent COVID-19. The CDR3 sequence is CASSFGPEGKQFF. CDR3 sequence (DNA): TGTGCCAGCAGCTTCGGACCAGAGGGCAAGCAGTTCTTC.